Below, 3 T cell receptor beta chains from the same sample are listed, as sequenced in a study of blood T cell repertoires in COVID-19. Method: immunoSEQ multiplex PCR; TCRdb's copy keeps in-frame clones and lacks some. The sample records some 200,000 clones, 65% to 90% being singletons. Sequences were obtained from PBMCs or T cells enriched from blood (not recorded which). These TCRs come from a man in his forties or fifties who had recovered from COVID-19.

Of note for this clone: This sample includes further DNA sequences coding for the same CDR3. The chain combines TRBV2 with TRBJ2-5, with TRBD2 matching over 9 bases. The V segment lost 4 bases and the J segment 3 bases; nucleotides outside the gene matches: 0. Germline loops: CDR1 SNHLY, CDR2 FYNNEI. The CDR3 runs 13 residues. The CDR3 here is CASSGLAEETQYF. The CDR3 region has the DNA TGTGCCAGCAGTGGACTAGCGGAAGAGACCCAGTACTTC.

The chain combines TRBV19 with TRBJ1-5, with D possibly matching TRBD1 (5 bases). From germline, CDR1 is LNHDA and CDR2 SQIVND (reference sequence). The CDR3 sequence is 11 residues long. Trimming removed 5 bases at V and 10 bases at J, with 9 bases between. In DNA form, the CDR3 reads TGTGCCAGTAGTGGGGGAGGTCCCCAGCATTTT. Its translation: CASSGGGPQHF.

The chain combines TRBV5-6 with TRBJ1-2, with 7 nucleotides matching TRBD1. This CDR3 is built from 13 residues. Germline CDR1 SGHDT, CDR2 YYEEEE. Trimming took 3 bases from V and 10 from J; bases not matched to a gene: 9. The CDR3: CASSSPGTVVYTF. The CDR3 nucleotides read TGTGCCAGCAGCTCGCCCGGGACAGTCGTCTACACCTTC.